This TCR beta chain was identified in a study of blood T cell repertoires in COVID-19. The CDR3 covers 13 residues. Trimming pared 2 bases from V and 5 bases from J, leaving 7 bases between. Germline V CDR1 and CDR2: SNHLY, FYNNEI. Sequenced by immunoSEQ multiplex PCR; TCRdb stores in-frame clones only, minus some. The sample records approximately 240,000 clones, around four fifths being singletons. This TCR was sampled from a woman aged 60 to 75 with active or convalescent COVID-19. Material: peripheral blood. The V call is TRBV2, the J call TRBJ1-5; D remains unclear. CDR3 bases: TGTGCCAGCAGTGAAACGGGTGATCAGCCCCAGCATTTT. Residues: CASSETGDQPQHF.